This T cell receptor beta chain derives from a study of cytomegalovirus exposure and HLA in healthy donors. The study's findings and limits: There were some V segments, including TRBV6-2 and TRBV6-3, excluded as indistinguishable. Donor immune exposure was known only as CMV serostatus.

Vbeta (60) and Jbeta (13) primers were used in the PCR. In the original processing: Unique TCR beta chains numbered 60 million to 100 million in a later analysis, with around 11 million shared. Assay used: immunoSEQ multiplex PCR; TCRdb lists only in-frame clones, some missing. Clone size and the V and J calls come from that table; the DNA yielded D and trimming. The data contain some 200,000 clones, about four fifths of them seen just once; the ten biggest clones take up approximately 1.4%. As to this clone: Its antigen is not identified.

Germline CDR1 SEHNR, CDR2 FQNEAQ (reference sequence). The trim removed 5 bases at V and 3 bases at J, leaving 10 bases unmatched. This CDR3 spans 18 amino acids. The specimen sequenced was PBMCs. The chain has TRBV7-9 and TRBJ2-5; the match to TRBD2 covers 15 bases. This TCR was recovered from a girl between 5 and 17 years old in good health and CMV-seropositive. CDR3 nucleotides: TGTGCCAGCAGCCCTGGACTAGCGGGGGGGAAATTCGAAGAGACCCAGTACTTC. Amino acids: CASSPGLAGGKFEETQYF.